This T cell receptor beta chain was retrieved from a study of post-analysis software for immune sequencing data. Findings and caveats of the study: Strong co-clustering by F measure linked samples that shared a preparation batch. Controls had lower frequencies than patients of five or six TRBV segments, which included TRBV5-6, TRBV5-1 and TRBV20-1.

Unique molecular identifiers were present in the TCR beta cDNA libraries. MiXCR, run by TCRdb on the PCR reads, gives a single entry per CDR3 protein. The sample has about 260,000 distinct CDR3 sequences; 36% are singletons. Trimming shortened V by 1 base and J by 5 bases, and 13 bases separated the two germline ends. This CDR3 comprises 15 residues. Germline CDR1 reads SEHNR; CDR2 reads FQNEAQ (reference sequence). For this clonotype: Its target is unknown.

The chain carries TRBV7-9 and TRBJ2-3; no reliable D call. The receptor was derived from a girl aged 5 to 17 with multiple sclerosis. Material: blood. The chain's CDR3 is CASSLGRQARDTQYF. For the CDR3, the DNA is TGTGCCAGCAGCTTAGGACGTCAGGCCAGAGATACGCAGTATTTT.